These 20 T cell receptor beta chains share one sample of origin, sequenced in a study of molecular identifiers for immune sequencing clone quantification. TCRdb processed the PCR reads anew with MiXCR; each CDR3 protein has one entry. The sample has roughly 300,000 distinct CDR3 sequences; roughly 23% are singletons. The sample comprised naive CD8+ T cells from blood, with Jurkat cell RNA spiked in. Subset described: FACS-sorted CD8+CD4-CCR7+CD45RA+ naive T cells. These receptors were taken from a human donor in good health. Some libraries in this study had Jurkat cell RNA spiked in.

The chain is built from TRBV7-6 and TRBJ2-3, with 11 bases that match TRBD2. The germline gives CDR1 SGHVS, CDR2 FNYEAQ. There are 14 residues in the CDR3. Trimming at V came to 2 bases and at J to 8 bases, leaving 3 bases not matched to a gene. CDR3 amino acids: CASSLTSGGGTQYF. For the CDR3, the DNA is TGTGCCAGCAGCTTAACTAGCGGGGGAGGTACGCAGTATTTT.

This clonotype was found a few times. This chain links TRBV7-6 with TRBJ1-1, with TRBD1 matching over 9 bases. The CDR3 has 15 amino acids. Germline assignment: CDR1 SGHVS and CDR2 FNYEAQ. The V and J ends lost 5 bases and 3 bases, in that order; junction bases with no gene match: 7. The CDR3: CASSPTTGGYTEAFF. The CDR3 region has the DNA TGTGCCAGCAGCCCGACGACAGGGGGGTACACTGAAGCTTTCTTT.

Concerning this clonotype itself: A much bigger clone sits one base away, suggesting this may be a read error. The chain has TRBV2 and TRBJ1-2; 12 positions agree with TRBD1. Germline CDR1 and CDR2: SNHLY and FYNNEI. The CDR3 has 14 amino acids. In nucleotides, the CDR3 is TGTGCCGGCAGTGGGACAGGGGGCTGGTATGGCTACACCTTC. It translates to CAGSGTGGWYGYTF.

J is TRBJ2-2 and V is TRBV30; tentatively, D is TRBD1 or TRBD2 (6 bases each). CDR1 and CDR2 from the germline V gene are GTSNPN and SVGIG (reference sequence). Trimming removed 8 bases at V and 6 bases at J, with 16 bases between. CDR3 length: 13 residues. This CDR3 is CALRGAHPGELFF. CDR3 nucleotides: TGTGCCCTGAGGGGGGCGCACCCCGGGGAGCTGTTTTTT.

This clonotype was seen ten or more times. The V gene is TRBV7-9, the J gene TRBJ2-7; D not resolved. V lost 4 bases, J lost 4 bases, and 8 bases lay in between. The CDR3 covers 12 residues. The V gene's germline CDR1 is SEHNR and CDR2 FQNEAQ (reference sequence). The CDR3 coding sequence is TGTGCCAGCAGCTCGACACAATACGAGCAGTACTTC. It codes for CASSSTQYEQYF.

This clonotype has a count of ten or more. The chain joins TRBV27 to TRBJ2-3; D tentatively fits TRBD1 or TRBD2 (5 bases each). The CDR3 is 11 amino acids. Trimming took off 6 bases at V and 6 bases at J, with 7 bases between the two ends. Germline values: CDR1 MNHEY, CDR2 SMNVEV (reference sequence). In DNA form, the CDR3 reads TGTGCCAGCAGCTGGGGGGATACGCAGTATTTT. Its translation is CASSWGDTQYF.

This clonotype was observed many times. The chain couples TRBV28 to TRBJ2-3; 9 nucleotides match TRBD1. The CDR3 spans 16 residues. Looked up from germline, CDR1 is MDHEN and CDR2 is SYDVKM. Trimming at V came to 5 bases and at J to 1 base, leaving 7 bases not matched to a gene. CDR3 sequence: CASSNPQGAGTDTQYF. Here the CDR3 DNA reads TGTGCCAGCAGTAACCCACAGGGGGCGGGCACAGATACGCAGTATTTT.

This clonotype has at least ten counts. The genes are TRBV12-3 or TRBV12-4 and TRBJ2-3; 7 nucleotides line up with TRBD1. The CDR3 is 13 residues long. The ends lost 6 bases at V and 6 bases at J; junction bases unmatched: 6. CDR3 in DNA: TGTGCCAGCAGCGTAGGGGGCCGGGATACGCAGTATTTT. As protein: CASSVGGRDTQYF.

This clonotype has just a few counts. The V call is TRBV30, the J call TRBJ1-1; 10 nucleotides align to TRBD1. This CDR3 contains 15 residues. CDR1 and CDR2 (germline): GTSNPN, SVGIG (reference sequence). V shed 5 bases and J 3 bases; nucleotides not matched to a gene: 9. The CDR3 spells CAWLLLGQGYTEAFF. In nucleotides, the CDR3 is TGTGCCTGGTTACTTCTGGGACAGGGGTACACTGAAGCTTTCTTT.

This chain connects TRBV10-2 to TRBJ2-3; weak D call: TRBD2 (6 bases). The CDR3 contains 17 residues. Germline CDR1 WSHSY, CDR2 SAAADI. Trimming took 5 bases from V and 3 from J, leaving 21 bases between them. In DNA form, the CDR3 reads TGCGCCAGCAGTCGCGATCATCAGACTAGTCTTACAGATACGCAGTATTTT. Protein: CASSRDHQTSLTDTQYF.

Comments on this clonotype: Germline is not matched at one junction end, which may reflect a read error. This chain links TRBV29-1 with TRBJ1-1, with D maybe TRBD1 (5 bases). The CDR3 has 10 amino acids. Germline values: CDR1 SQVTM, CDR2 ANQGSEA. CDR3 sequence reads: CSARDSEALF. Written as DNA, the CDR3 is TGCAGCGCCCGTGACAGTGAAGCTCTCTTT.

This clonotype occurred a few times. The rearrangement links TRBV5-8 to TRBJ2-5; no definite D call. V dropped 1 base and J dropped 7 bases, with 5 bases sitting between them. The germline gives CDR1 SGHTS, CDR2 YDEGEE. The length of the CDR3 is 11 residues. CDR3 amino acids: CASSLSATQYF. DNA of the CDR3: TGTGCCAGCAGCTTGTCTGCGACCCAGTACTTC.

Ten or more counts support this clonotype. CDR3 protein: CASSFSSQETQYF. In DNA form, the CDR3 reads TGTGCCAGCAGCTTCTCATCCCAAGAGACCCAGTACTTC. The J gene is TRBJ2-5, the V gene TRBV7-9; D ambiguous. With 3 bases removed from V and 1 base from J, the gap between germline ends came to 6 bases. In germline, CDR1 is SEHNR, CDR2 FQNEAQ (reference sequence). The CDR3 spans 13 residues.

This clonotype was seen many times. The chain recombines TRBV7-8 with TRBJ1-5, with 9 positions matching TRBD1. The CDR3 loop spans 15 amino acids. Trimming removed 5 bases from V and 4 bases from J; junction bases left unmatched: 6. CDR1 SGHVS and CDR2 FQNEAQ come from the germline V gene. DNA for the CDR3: TGTGCCAGCAGCAGCACAGGGGGCGTAAATCAGCCCCAGCATTTT. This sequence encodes CASSSTGGVNQPQHF.

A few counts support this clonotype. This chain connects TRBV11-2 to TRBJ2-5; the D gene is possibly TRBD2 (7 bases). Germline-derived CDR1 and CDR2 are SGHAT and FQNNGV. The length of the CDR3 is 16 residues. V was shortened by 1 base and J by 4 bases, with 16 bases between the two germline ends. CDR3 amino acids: CASSLGFSGGRETQYF. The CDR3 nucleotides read TGTGCCAGCAGCTTAGGCTTTTCGGGGGGCCGAGAGACCCAGTACTTC.

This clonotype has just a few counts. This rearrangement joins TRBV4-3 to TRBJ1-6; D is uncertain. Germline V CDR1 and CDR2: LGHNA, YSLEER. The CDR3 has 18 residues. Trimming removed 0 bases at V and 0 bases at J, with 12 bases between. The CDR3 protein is CASSQDIPMSSYNSPLHF. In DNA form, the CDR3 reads TGCGCCAGCAGCCAAGATATTCCGATGAGCTCCTATAATTCACCCCTCCACTTT.

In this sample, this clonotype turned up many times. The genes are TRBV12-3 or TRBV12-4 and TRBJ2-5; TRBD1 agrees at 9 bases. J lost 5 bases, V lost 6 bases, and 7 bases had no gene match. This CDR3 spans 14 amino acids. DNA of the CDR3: TGTGCCAGCAGCTCTGCGGGGACAGGGGAGACCCAGTACTTC. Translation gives CASSSAGTGETQYF.

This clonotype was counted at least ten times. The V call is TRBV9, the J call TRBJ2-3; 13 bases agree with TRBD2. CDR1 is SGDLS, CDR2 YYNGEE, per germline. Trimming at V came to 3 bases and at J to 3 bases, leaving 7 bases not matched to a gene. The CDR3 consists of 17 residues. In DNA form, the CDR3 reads TGTGCCAGCAGCGGCGGGACTAGCGGGGAAAGAACAGATACGCAGTATTTT. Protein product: CASSGGTSGERTDTQYF.

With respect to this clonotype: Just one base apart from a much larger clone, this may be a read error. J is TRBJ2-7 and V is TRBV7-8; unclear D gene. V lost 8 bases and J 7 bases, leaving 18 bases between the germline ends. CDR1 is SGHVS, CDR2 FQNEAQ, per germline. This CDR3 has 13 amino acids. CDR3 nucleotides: TGTGCCAGCGGCTCAGTGGGTTCTAGTGAGCAGTACTTC. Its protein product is CASGSVGSSEQYF.

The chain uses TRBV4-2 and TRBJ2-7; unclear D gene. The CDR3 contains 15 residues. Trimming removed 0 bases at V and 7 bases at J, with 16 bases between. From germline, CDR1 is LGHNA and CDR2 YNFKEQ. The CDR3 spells CASSQDTDSSVEQYF. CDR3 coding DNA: TGTGCCAGCAGCCAAGACACCGATTCCTCTGTGGAGCAGTACTTC.